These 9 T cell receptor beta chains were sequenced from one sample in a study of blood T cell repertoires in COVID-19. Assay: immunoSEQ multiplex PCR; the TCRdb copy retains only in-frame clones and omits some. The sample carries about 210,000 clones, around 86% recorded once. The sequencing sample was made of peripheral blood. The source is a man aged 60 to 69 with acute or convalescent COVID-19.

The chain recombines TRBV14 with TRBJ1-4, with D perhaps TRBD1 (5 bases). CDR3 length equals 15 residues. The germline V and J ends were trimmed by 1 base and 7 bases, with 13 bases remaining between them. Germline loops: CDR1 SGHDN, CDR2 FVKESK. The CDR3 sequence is CASSQGRGYAEKLFF. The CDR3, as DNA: TGTGCCAGCAGCCAAGGGAGGGGATATGCTGAAAAACTGTTTTTT.

The CDR3 loop is CASSYSGTGLTKTQYF. CDR3 in DNA: TGTGCCAGCAGTTACTCCGGGACAGGGCTGACGAAGACCCAGTACTTC. This chain links TRBV6-2 or TRBV6-3 with TRBJ2-5; TRBD1 matches 9 bases. Unmatched junction bases numbered 8, after V lost 0 bases and J lost 6 bases. The CDR3 loop spans 16 amino acids. Germline CDR1 and CDR2: MNHEY and SVGEGT.

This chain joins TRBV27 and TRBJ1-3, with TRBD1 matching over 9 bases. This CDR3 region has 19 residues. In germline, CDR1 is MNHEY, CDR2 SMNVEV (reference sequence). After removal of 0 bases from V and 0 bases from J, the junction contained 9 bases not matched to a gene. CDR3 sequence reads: CASSLSGTGLGSSGNTIYF. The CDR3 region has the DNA TGTGCCAGCAGTTTATCCGGGACAGGGCTGGGGAGCTCTGGAAACACCATATATTTT.

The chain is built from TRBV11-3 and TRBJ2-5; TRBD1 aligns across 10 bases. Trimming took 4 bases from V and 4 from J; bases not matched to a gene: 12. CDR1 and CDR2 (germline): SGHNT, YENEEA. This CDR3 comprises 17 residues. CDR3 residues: CASSSTKPGQGIETQYF. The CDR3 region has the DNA TGTGCCAGCAGCTCGACAAAGCCGGGACAGGGGATAGAGACCCAGTACTTC.

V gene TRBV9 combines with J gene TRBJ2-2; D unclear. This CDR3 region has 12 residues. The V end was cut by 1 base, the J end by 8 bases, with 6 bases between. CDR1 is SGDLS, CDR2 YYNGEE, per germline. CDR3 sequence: CASSVRGGELFF. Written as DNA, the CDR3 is TGTGCCAGCAGCGTAAGAGGTGGGGAGCTGTTTTTT.

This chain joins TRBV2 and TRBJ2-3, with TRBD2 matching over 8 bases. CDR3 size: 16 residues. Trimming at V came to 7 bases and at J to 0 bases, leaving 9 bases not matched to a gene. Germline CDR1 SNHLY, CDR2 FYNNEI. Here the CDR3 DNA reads TGTGCCAGCAATCTGGTAGCGGGGATGAGCACAGATACGCAGTATTTT. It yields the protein CASNLVAGMSTDTQYF.

The chain's CDR3 is CASSPGNEQFF. DNA of the CDR3: TGTGCCAGCTCACCCGGCAATGAGCAGTTCTTC. The chain recombines TRBV18 with TRBJ2-1; no definite D call. This CDR3 has 11 amino acids. V lost 3 bases and J lost 6, with 3 bases in between. Germline lookup yields CDR1 KGHSH and CDR2 LQKENI.

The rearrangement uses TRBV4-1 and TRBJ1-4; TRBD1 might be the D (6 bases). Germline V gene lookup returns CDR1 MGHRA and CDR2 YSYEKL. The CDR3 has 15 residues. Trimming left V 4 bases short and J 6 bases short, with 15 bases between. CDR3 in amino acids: CASSLRPEGDEKLFF. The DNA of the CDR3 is TGCGCCAGCAGCCTCCGTCCCGAGGGGGATGAAAAACTGTTTTTT.

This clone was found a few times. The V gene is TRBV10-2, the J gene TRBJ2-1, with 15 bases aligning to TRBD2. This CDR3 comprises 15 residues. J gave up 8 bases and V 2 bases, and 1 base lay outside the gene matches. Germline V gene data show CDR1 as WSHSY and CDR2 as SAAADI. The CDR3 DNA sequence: TGCGCCAGCAGTGAGGGGACTAGCGGGGGGCATGAGCAGTTCTTC. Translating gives CASSEGTSGGHEQFF.